Each of the 25 T cell receptor beta chains below was sequenced from the same sample in a study of human T cells and chemical hapten exposure. As for time point: patch test 2, 6 weeks after DPC sensitization. Treatment denoted: therapeutic diphenylcyclopropenone sensitization with weekly scalp DPC. In TCRdb, the RACE reads were re-called with MiXCR into one record per CDR3 protein. Of about 140,000 distinct CDR3 sequences in the sample, about 11% are singletons; the top ten hold around 1.4%. The material was whole blood, obtained in connection with sensitization to the hapten diphenylcyclopropenone (DPC). These receptors were collected from a woman between 45 and 60 years old with alopecia areata. Some clones in this sample may be carry-over from other donors' samples.

The CDR3 DNA reads TGTGCCAGCAGTCTCTCAGGGGTGGAGTACTTC. This codes for CASSLSGVEYF. V and J are TRBV28 and TRBJ2-4; D perhaps matches TRBD1 (6 bases). The germline CDR1 and CDR2 sequences are MDHEN and SYDVKM. V lost 5 bases and J lost 14, with 13 bases in between. The CDR3 is 11 amino acids.

The table lists this clonotype with a few counts. This rearrangement joins TRBV30 to TRBJ2-3; 9 nucleotides agree with TRBD2. The CDR3 has 18 amino acids. J was trimmed by 3 bases and V by 1 base; bases with no gene match: 14. Germline CDR1 GTSNPN, CDR2 SVGIG (reference sequence). CDR3 amino acids: CAWSASGETLGITDTQYF. The CDR3 DNA reads as TGTGCCTGGAGTGCTAGCGGGGAAACTCTGGGGATAACAGATACGCAGTATTTT.

This clonotype has a count of ten or more. The V gene is TRBV6-1, the J gene TRBJ2-7, with D unclear. Trimming took 4 bases from V and 0 from J, leaving 1 base between them. The CDR3 contains 11 residues. Germline-derived CDR1 and CDR2 are MNHNS and SASEGT. CDR3 sequence reads: CASSGSYEQYF. In DNA form, the CDR3 reads TGTGCCAGCAGTGGCTCCTACGAGCAGTACTTC.

In DNA, the CDR3 is TGTGCCAGCAGTTTTTCAGGCGTCAATCAGCCCCAGCATTTT. Translated, it gives CASSFSGVNQPQHF. This rearrangement joins TRBV6-6 to TRBJ1-5; no definite D call. The V end lost 4 bases, the J end lost 3 bases, and 10 bases lay between the germline ends. Germline assignment: CDR1 MNHNY and CDR2 SVGAGI (reference sequence). This CDR3 comprises 14 residues.

This clonotype occurred a few times. V usage is TRBV4-3 and J usage is TRBJ2-7, with D perhaps being TRBD1 or TRBD2 (6 bases each). Trimming pared 1 base from V and 7 bases from J, leaving 14 bases between. The CDR3 sequence is 14 residues long. CDR1 is LGHNA, CDR2 YSLEER, per germline. CDR3 protein: CASSQGAGAGEQYF. CDR3 bases: TGCGCCAGCAGCCAAGGGGCAGGGGCGGGAGAGCAGTACTTC.

The rearrangement links TRBV29-1 to TRBJ2-1; 7 positions match TRBD2. The germline V gene has CDR1 SQVTM and CDR2 ANQGSEA. Germline trimming cut 7 bases from V and 6 bases from J; bases unmatched to any gene: 9. This CDR3 has 13 amino acids. The CDR3 DNA sequence: TGCAGCGGTTCGGGGGGTCCCCCCAATGAGCAGTTCTTC. It encodes CSGSGGPPNEQFF.

The V gene is TRBV11-2, the J gene TRBJ2-4; D may be TRBD1 (5 bases). The CDR3 extends over 13 amino acids. The V end was cut by 2 bases, the J end by 10 bases, with 12 bases between. CDR1 SGHAT and CDR2 FQNNGV come from the germline V gene. In DNA, the CDR3 is TGTGCCAGCAGCTTAAACGGCCCAGGGATTCAGTACTTC. Its protein product is CASSLNGPGIQYF.

As DNA, the CDR3 is TGTGCCAGCACACTACCGGGACTAGCGACAGATACGCAGTATTTT. Translated, it gives CASTLPGLATDTQYF. The chain is built from TRBV6-2 or TRBV6-3 and TRBJ2-3; 10 nucleotides match TRBD2. V trimming: 7 bases; J trimming: 3 bases; junction bases outside the gene matches: 7. Germline V gives CDR1 MNHEY, CDR2 SVGEGT. This CDR3 spans 15 amino acids.

There are a few counts of this clonotype. CDR3 loop: CSVPEGGRAYTF. As DNA, the CDR3 is TGCAGCGTCCCCGAGGGAGGAAGGGCCTACACCTTC. The chain uses TRBV29-1 and TRBJ1-2; no clear D. This CDR3 is built from 12 residues. In germline, CDR1 is SQVTM, CDR2 ANQGSEA. Trimming stripped 6 bases from V and 10 bases from J, with 18 bases between.

This clonotype came up many times. This chain links TRBV4-1 with TRBJ1-1; 7 nucleotides line up with TRBD1. The length of the CDR3 is 15 residues. Germline loops: CDR1 MGHRA, CDR2 YSYEKL. V trimming: 1 base; J trimming: 4 bases; junction bases outside the gene matches: 6. CDR3 DNA: TGCGCCAGCAGCCAAGGACAGGGACCCCCCACTGAAGCTTTCTTT. Its protein product is CASSQGQGPPTEAFF.

This clonotype showed up just a few times. The V and J genes are TRBV6-5 and TRBJ1-6, with D hard to call. The V gene's germline CDR1 is MNHEY and CDR2 SVGAGI. This CDR3 contains 16 residues. Trimming removed 6 bases from V and 0 bases from J, with 12 bases in between. In DNA form, the CDR3 reads TGTGCCAGCAGATCCTTAAGTAGCTCCTATAATTCACCCCTCCACTTT. Protein sequence: CASRSLSSSYNSPLHF.

This clonotype was recorded many times. This chain uses TRBV18 with TRBJ2-3; 10 bases are shared with TRBD2. CDR3 length: 16 amino acids. The germline V gene encodes CDR1 KGHSH and CDR2 LQKENI. J gave up 5 bases and V 4 bases, and 9 bases lay outside the gene matches. CDR3 amino acids: CASSRRAGGREDTQYF. The CDR3, as DNA: TGTGCCAGCTCACGCAGAGCGGGAGGGCGGGAAGATACGCAGTATTTT. Complete variable domain (other parts from reference TRBV18 and TRBJ2-3): NAGVMQNPRHLVRRRGQEARLRCSPMKGHSHVYWYRQLPEEGLKFMVYLQKENIIDESGMPKERFSAEFPKEGPSILRIQQVVRGDSAAYFCASSRRAGGREDTQYFGPGTRLTVL.

In this sample, this clonotype turned up a few times. This sequence joins TRBV19 and TRBJ1-6; TRBD1 agrees at 8 bases. Trimming removed 9 bases from V and 8 bases from J; junction bases left unmatched: 9. This CDR3 is built from 14 residues. Per germline, CDR1 LNHDA and CDR2 SQIVND (reference sequence). The CDR3 loop reads CASGDRGDHSPLHF. DNA for the CDR3: TGTGCCAGCGGAGACAGGGGTGACCATTCACCCCTCCACTTT.

The chain combines TRBV18 with TRBJ1-6; no firm D call. From germline, CDR1 is KGHSH and CDR2 LQKENI. V dropped 3 bases and J dropped 8 bases, with 14 bases sitting between them. This CDR3 is 15 amino acids long. The CDR3, as DNA: TGTGCCAGCTCACCCGCTAGAGGGAATGATTCACCCCTCCACTTT. It encodes CASSPARGNDSPLHF.

The CDR3 DNA sequence: TGTGCCAGCAGTTTCGAGGGCGGCTACACCTTC. Protein sequence: CASSFEGGYTF. This rearrangement joins TRBV6-1 to TRBJ1-2; D gene ambiguous. The CDR3 covers 11 residues. Looked up from germline, CDR1 is MNHNS and CDR2 is SASEGT. Trimming cost V 5 bases and J 8 bases, with 9 bases left between them.

The table lists this clonotype with a few counts. This chain connects TRBV12-3 or TRBV12-4 to TRBJ1-3, with unresolved D. With 5 bases removed from V and 1 base from J, the gap between germline ends came to 9 bases. The CDR3 sequence is 14 residues long. The CDR3 is CASSPTSSGNTIYF. CDR3 coding DNA: TGTGCCAGCAGTCCCACCTCGTCTGGAAACACCATATATTTT.

This clonotype was observed a few times. This chain links TRBV3-1 with TRBJ1-2; D gene ambiguous. CDR3 size: 13 residues. V lost 4 bases and J lost 5, with 11 bases in between. Germline V gives CDR1 LGHDT, CDR2 YNNKEL (reference sequence). The CDR3: CASSLGGLYGYTF. DNA of the CDR3: TGTGCCAGCAGCCTCGGCGGTCTGTATGGCTACACCTTC.

This clonotype was seen a few times. The V and J genes are TRBV9 and TRBJ2-2, with a tentative D call TRBD2 (5 bases). This CDR3 comprises 15 residues. Per germline, CDR1 SGDLS and CDR2 YYNGEE. The V end was cut by 0 bases, the J end by 10 bases, with 16 bases between. CDR3 sequence reads: CASSVVERPLEELFF. DNA of the CDR3: TGTGCCAGCAGCGTAGTTGAGCGGCCCTTAGAGGAGCTGTTTTTT.

In its sample, this clonotype was seen many times. The chain joins TRBV27 to TRBJ2-1; D remains unclear. The CDR3 has 14 residues. The germline gives CDR1 MNHEY, CDR2 SMNVEV (reference sequence). V lost 8 bases to trimming and J lost 6 bases, with 17 bases between them. The CDR3 loop reads CASAADRLSNEQFF. The CDR3 nucleotides are TGTGCCAGCGCCGCGGACCGATTAAGCAATGAGCAGTTCTTC.

This clonotype has more than one count but fewer than ten. The chain combines TRBV6-6 with TRBJ2-7; 13 bases fit TRBD2. V gave up 2 bases and J gave up 5 bases; unmatched junction bases: 6. The CDR3 sequence is 16 residues long. Germline V gene sequence: CDR1 MNHNY, CDR2 SVGAGI (reference sequence). The CDR3 is CASSYALGLAGDEQYF. The CDR3 nucleotides read TGTGCCAGCAGTTACGCTTTAGGACTAGCGGGAGACGAGCAGTACTTC.

This chain connects TRBV14 to TRBJ1-5; 8 nucleotides agree with TRBD1. CDR1 and CDR2 from the germline V gene are SGHDN and FVKESK. CDR3 size: 17 residues. V gave up 0 bases and J gave up 4 bases; unmatched junction bases: 8. The CDR3 is CASSQDVRRQGNQPQHF. In DNA form, the CDR3 reads TGTGCCAGCAGCCAAGATGTGCGGAGACAGGGGAATCAGCCCCAGCATTTT. The whole variable domain, remainder taken from reference TRBV14 and TRBJ1-5, is EAGVTQFPSHSVIEKGQTVTLRCDPISGHDNLYWYRRVMGKEIKFLLHFVKESKQDESGMPNNRFLAERTGGTYSTLKVQPAELEDSGVYFCASSQDVRRQGNQPQHFGDGTRLSIL.

This clonotype was counted only a few times. The CDR3 region has the DNA TGCAGCGTTGTGTCAGAGAACACTGAAGCTTTCTTT. Amino acids: CSVVSENTEAFF. The chain uses TRBV29-1 and TRBJ1-1; D not certain. From germline, CDR1 is SQVTM and CDR2 ANQGSEA. The CDR3 loop spans 12 amino acids. Trimming shortened V by 4 bases and J by 1 base, and 7 bases separated the two germline ends.

The chain has TRBV12-3 or TRBV12-4 and TRBJ2-7; a weak D match, TRBD2 (5 bases). The V end was cut by 3 bases, the J end by 6 bases, with 18 bases between. The CDR3 is 15 residues long. The CDR3 coding sequence is TGTGCCAGCAGTTTCCTCCCTGACTCACGGGGCGAGCAGTACTTC. This encodes CASSFLPDSRGEQYF.

This rearrangement joins TRBV12-3 or TRBV12-4 to TRBJ2-3; 8 positions agree with TRBD1. V shed 4 bases and J 1 base; nucleotides not matched to a gene: 4. The CDR3 sequence is 15 residues long. The CDR3: CASSSTGGRTDTQYF. CDR3 bases: TGTGCCAGCAGTTCCACAGGGGGACGCACAGATACGCAGTATTTT.

This clonotype occurred a few times. The rearrangement joins TRBV9 to TRBJ2-3; 10 nucleotides line up with TRBD1. The germline V gene encodes CDR1 SGDLS and CDR2 YYNGEE. The CDR3 contains 14 residues. Losses at the gene ends were 3 bases for V and 7 bases for J; bases not matched to a gene: 5. The CDR3 DNA is TGTGCCAGCAGCGAGGGACAGGGGCCGTATACGCAGTATTTT. Translating gives CASSEGQGPYTQYF.